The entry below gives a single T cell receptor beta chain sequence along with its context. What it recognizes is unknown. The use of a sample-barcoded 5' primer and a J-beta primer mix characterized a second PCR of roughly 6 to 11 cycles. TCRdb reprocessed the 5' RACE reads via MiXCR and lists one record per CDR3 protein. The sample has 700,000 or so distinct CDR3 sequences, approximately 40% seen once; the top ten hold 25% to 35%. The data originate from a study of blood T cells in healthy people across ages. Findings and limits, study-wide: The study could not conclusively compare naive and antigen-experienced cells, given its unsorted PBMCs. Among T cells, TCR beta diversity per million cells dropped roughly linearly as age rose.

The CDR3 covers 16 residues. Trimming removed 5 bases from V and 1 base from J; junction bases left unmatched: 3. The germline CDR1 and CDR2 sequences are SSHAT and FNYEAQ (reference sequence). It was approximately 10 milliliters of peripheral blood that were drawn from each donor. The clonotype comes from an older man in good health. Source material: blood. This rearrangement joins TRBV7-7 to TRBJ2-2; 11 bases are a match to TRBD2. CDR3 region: CASSKTSGGNTGELFF. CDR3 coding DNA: TGTGCCAGCAGCAAAACTAGCGGGGGGAACACCGGGGAGCTGTTTTTT.